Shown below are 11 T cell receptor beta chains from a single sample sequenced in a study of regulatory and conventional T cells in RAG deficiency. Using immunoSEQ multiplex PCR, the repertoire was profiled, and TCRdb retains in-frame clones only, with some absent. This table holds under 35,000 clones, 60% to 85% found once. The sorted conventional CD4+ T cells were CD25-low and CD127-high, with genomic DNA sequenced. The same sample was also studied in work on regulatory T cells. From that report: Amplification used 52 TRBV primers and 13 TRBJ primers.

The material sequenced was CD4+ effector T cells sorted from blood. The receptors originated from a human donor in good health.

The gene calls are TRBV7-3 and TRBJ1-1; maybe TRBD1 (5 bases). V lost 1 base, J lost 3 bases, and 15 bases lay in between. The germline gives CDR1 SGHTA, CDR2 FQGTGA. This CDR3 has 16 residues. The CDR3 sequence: CASSLRQPLLDTEAFF. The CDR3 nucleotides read TGTGCCAGCAGCTTAAGACAGCCCCTTTTGGACACTGAAGCTTTCTTT. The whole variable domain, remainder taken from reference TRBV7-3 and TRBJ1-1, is GAGVSQTPSNKVTEKGKYVELRCDPISGHTALYWYRQSLGQGPEFLIYFQGTGAADDSGLPNDRFFAVRPEGSVSTLKIQRTERGDSAVYLCASSLRQPLLDTEAFFGQGTRLTVV.

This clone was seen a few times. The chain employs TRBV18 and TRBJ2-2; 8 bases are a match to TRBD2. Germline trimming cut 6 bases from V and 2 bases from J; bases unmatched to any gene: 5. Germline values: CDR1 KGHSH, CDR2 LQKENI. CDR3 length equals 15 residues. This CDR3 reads CASSSAGGNTGELFF. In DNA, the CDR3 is TGTGCCAGCTCGTCCGCGGGGGGAAACACCGGGGAGCTGTTTTTT.

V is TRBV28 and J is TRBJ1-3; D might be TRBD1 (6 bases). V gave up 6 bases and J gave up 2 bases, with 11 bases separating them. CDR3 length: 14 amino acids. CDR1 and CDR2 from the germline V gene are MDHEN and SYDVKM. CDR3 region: CASRQGTTGNTIYF. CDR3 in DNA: TGTGCCAGCAGGCAAGGGACAACTGGAAACACCATATATTTT. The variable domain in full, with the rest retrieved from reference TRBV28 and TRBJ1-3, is DVKVTQSSRYLVKRTGEKVFLECVQDMDHENMFWYRQDPGLGLRLIYFSYDVKMKEKGDIPEGYSVSREKKERFSLILESASTNQTSMYLCASRQGTTGNTIYFGEGSWLTVV.

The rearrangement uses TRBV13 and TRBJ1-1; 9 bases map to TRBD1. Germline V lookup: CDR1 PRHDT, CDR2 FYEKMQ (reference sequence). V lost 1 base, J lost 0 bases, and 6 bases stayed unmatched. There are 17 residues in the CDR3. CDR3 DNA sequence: TGTGCCAGCAGCTTAGCGGGGACAGGGAGGATGAACACTGAAGCTTTCTTT. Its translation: CASSLAGTGRMNTEAFF.

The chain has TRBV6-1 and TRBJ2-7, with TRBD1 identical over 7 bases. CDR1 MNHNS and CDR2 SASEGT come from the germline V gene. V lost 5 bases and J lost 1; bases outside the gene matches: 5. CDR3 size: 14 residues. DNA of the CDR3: TGTGCCAGCAGTCTCGGACAGGCGTCCTACGAGCAGTACTTC. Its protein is CASSLGQASYEQYF.

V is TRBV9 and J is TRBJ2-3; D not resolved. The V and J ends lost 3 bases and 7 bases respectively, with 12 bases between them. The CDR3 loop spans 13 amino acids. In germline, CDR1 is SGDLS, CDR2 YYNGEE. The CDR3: CASSAEQANTQYF. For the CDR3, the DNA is TGTGCCAGCAGCGCCGAACAAGCGAATACGCAGTATTTT. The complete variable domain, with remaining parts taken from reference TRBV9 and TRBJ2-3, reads DSGVTQTPKHLITATGQRVTLRCSPRSGDLSVYWYQQSLDQGLQFLIQYYNGEERAKGNILERFSAQQFPDLHSELNLSSLELGDSALYFCASSAEQANTQYFGPGTRLTVL.

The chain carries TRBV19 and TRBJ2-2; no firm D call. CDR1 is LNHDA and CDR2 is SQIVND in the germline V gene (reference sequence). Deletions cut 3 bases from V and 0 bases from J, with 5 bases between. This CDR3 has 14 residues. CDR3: CASSMSPNTGELFF. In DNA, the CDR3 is TGTGCCAGTAGTATGAGTCCGAACACCGGGGAGCTGTTTTTT.

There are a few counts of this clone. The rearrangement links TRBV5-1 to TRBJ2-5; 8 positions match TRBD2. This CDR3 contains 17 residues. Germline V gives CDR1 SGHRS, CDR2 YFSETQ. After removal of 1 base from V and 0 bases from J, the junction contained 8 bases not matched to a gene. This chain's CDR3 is CASSLNRSGVNQETQYF. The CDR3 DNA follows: TGCGCCAGCAGCTTGAACCGTAGCGGGGTGAACCAAGAGACCCAGTACTTC.

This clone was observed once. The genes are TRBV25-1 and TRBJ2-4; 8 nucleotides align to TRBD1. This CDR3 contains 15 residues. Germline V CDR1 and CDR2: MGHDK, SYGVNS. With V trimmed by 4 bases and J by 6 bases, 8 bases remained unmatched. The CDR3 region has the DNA TGTGCCAGCAGTGGGGGGACAGGAGGGGGAAACATTCAGTACTTC. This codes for CASSGGTGGGNIQYF. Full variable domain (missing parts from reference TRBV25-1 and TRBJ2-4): EADIYQTPRYLVIGTGKKITLECSQTMGHDKMYWYQQDPGMELHLIHYSYGVNSTEKGDLSSESTVSRIRTEHFPLTLESARPSHTSQYLCASSGGTGGGNIQYFGAGTRLSVL.

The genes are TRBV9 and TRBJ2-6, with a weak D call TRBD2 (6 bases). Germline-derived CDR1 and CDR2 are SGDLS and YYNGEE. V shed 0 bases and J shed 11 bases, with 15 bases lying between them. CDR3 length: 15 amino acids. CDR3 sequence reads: CASSVVGTEGDVLTF. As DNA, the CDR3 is TGTGCCAGCAGCGTAGTTGGGACGGAGGGCGACGTCCTGACTTTC.

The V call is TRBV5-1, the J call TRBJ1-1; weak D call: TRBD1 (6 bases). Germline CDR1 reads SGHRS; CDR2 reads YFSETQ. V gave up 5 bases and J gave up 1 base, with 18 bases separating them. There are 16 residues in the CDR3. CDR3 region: CASRPGTRLENTEAFF. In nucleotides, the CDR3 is TGCGCCAGCAGACCCGGGACACGGTTGGAGAACACTGAAGCTTTCTTT.